Presented here are 26 T cell receptor beta chains from one specimen sequenced in a study of T cell responses to AZD1222 COVID-19 vaccine. Generated by immunoSEQ multiplex PCR, the TCRdb table keeps only in-frame clones and is missing some. The sample records around 120,000 clones, 80% to 90% being singletons. This sample comprised peripheral blood, obtained on day 0 of MenACWY control vaccination. The origin of the receptors is an adult in good health.

The rearrangement links TRBV5-1 to TRBJ2-7, with D perhaps TRBD1 (6 bases). The CDR3 runs 15 residues. The germline V gene encodes CDR1 SGHRS and CDR2 YFSETQ. The ends were cut back, 5 bases at V and 3 bases at J, with 18 bases in the middle. As DNA, the CDR3 is TGCGCCAGCAGTGTGAAATGGGACACGGTCTACGAGCAGTACTTC. Its protein product is CASSVKWDTVYEQYF.

The rearrangement links TRBV15 to TRBJ1-1; D is unclear. V shed 3 bases and J shed 1 base, with 6 bases lying between them. The germline V gene has CDR1 LNHNV and CDR2 YYDKDF (reference sequence). This CDR3 is built from 13 residues. The CDR3: CATSRQTNTEAFF. DNA of the CDR3: TGTGCCACCAGCAGGCAGACGAACACTGAAGCTTTCTTT.

The V gene is TRBV9, the J gene TRBJ1-6; D uncertain. The germline gives CDR1 SGDLS, CDR2 YYNGEE. The ends were cut back, 0 bases at V and 6 bases at J, with 7 bases in the middle. This CDR3 spans 14 amino acids. The CDR3 sequence is CASSVAWANSPLHF. The CDR3, as DNA: TGTGCCAGCAGCGTAGCTTGGGCTAATTCACCCCTCCACTTT.

The chain combines TRBV7-9 with TRBJ1-3; D not certain. Per the germline V gene, CDR1 is SEHNR and CDR2 is FQNEAQ (reference sequence). CDR3 length: 15 residues. V was clipped by 7 bases and J by 1 base, with 14 bases between them. CDR3 nucleotide sequence: TGTGCCAGCACCGACGCCGTGTGGTCTGGAAACACCATATATTTT. Protein product: CASTDAVWSGNTIYF. Full variable domain (outside the CDR3, taken from reference TRBV7-9 and TRBJ1-3): DTGVSQNPRHKITKRGQNVTFRCDPISEHNRLYWYRQTLGQGPEFLTYFQNEAQLEKSRLLSDRFSAERPKGSFSTLEIQRTEQGDSAMYLCASTDAVWSGNTIYFGEGSWLTVV.

This chain uses TRBV29-1 with TRBJ2-1, with a weak D call TRBD2 (6 bases). This CDR3 spans 13 amino acids. The germline V and J ends were trimmed by 4 bases and 9 bases, with 16 bases remaining between them. CDR1 is SQVTM, CDR2 ANQGSEA, per germline. CDR3 residues: CSVVAARGGEQFF. The CDR3 DNA is TGCAGCGTTGTAGCGGCAAGGGGAGGTGAGCAGTTCTTC.

The chain has TRBV18 and TRBJ1-4; no reliable D call. Trimming stripped 3 bases from V and 3 bases from J, with 11 bases between. Per germline, CDR1 KGHSH and CDR2 LQKENI. This CDR3 region has 15 residues. This chain's CDR3 is CASSPSWAANEKLFF. The CDR3 bases are TGTGCCAGCTCACCGTCCTGGGCAGCTAATGAAAAACTGTTTTTT.

The chain uses TRBV14 and TRBJ2-5, with D possibly matching TRBD2 (6 bases). Germline loops: CDR1 SGHDN, CDR2 FVKESK. The CDR3 has 16 residues. V was shortened by 1 base and J by 2 bases, with 14 bases between the two germline ends. This chain's CDR3 is CASSQGAGTSQETQYF. The CDR3 DNA reads as TGTGCCAGCAGCCAAGGGGCCGGGACTTCTCAAGAGACCCAGTACTTC.

This clone was seen just once. The V call is TRBV19, the J call TRBJ2-1; D could derive from TRBD1 or TRBD2 (7 bases each). The CDR3 is 15 residues long. Germline V gene data show CDR1 as LNHDA and CDR2 as SQIVND (reference sequence). V was pared by 9 bases and J by 4 bases, with 19 bases between. The CDR3 loop reads CASQGGAGSYNEQFF. Written as DNA, the CDR3 is TGTGCCAGCCAGGGGGGGGCGGGTTCGTACAATGAGCAGTTCTTC. Together with reference TRBV19 and TRBJ2-1, the CDR3 gives the full variable domain: DGGITQSPKYLFRKEGQNVTLSCEQNLNHDAMYWYRQDPGQGLRLIYYSQIVNDFQKGDIAEGYSVSREKKESFPLTVTSAQKNPTAFYLCASQGGAGSYNEQFFGPGTRLTVL.

V gene TRBV9 combines with J gene TRBJ2-7; tentative D call: TRBD2 (5 bases). The CDR3 loop spans 15 amino acids. V was pared by 0 bases and J by 3 bases, with 13 bases between. Germline V gives CDR1 SGDLS, CDR2 YYNGEE. The DNA of the CDR3 is TGTGCCAGCAGCGTAGATTCCCCGGGGAGCTACGAGCAGTACTTC. Protein: CASSVDSPGSYEQYF.

The chain links TRBV19 to TRBJ1-6; tentatively, D is TRBD1 (5 bases). Between the trimmed V and J ends, which lost 3 bases and 10 bases, there was a span of 13 bases. From germline, CDR1 is LNHDA and CDR2 SQIVND (reference sequence). The CDR3 is 14 residues long. CDR3 amino acids: CASSMGQEGSPLHF. CDR3 bases: TGTGCCAGTAGTATGGGGCAGGAAGGATCACCCCTCCACTTT.

The chain carries TRBV11-2 and TRBJ2-1; D gene unclear. Germline loops: CDR1 SGHAT, CDR2 FQNNGV. This CDR3 comprises 13 residues. The V and J ends lost 5 bases and 9 bases respectively, with 14 bases between them. CDR3 bases: TGTGCCAGCAGCCCCGTACTCTATGGTGAGCAGTTCTTC. As protein: CASSPVLYGEQFF.

J is TRBJ1-5 and V is TRBV29-1; D is perhaps TRBD1 (5 bases). Germline V lookup: CDR1 SQVTM, CDR2 ANQGSEA. The CDR3 spans 14 residues. The V end lost 3 bases, the J end lost 2 bases, and 11 bases lay between the germline ends. The CDR3: CSVEGDGGNQPQHF. The CDR3 DNA reads TGCAGCGTTGAGGGGGATGGGGGCAATCAGCCCCAGCATTTT.

V is TRBV19 and J is TRBJ2-7, with D possibly matching TRBD1 (5 bases). Germline V gene data show CDR1 as LNHDA and CDR2 as SQIVND (reference sequence). Trimming took off 4 bases at V and 1 base at J, with 14 bases between the two ends. CDR3 size: 15 residues. DNA of the CDR3: TGTGCCAGTAGTAAGGGCAGGGATGGGTCCTACGAGCAGTACTTC. Translated: CASSKGRDGSYEQYF.

This chain connects TRBV27 to TRBJ2-5; no definite D call. The CDR3 covers 14 residues. V was trimmed by 8 bases and J by 4 bases, leaving 17 bases between them. In germline, CDR1 is MNHEY, CDR2 SMNVEV (reference sequence). The CDR3 loop reads CASRQFGKGETQYF. In DNA form, the CDR3 reads TGTGCCAGCCGGCAGTTCGGAAAGGGAGAGACCCAGTACTTC.

The chain combines TRBV27 with TRBJ2-2, with TRBD1 matching 7 bases. V dropped 1 base and J dropped 7; count of bases not matched to a gene: 0. Germline CDR1 and CDR2: MNHEY and SMNVEV (reference sequence). This CDR3 contains 13 residues. The CDR3 region is CASSLYRGGELFF. The CDR3 nucleotides read TGTGCCAGCAGTTTATACAGGGGCGGGGAGCTGTTTTTT.

In DNA, the CDR3 is TGCGCCAGCAGCCCCGAACAGGGGGGGACAGATACGCAGTATTTT. This translates into CASSPEQGGTDTQYF. The chain has TRBV5-1 and TRBJ2-3; tentatively, D is TRBD1 (8 bases). Per the germline V gene, CDR1 is SGHRS and CDR2 is YFSETQ. The CDR3 runs 15 residues. V was trimmed by 4 bases and J by 3 bases, leaving 15 bases between them.

This clone appeared once. The chain recombines TRBV5-1 with TRBJ2-3, with TRBD1 identical over 9 bases. Germline loops: CDR1 SGHRS, CDR2 YFSETQ. V dropped 0 bases and J dropped 1; count of bases not matched to a gene: 3. There are 16 residues in the CDR3. The CDR3 sequence is CASSLEDRGGTDTQYF. CDR3 nucleotides: TGCGCCAGCAGCTTGGAAGACAGGGGGGGCACAGATACGCAGTATTTT.

The rearrangement uses TRBV7-9 and TRBJ2-3, with D possibly being TRBD1 (7 bases). Trimming took 6 bases from V and 4 from J, leaving 11 bases between them. The CDR3 has 13 residues. Looked up from germline, CDR1 is SEHNR and CDR2 is FQNEAQ (reference sequence). The DNA for the CDR3 is TGTGCCAGCAGTGGAGGGGGCGCAGATACGCAGTATTTT. Translation gives CASSGGGADTQYF.

CDR3 nucleotide sequence: TGTGCCAGCAGCTTCGCCCCGGGGGAGACCCAGTACTTC. Translation gives CASSFAPGETQYF. The genes are TRBV7-2 and TRBJ2-5; D is perhaps TRBD2 (5 bases). The CDR3 runs to 13 residues. V shed 3 bases and J shed 5 bases, with 10 bases lying between them. The germline CDR1 and CDR2 sequences are SGHTA and FQGNSA.

V is TRBV27 and J is TRBJ1-1; TRBD1 is a possible D gene (6 bases). V was clipped by 10 bases and J by 0 bases, with 12 bases between them. Germline V gene sequence: CDR1 MNHEY, CDR2 SMNVEV (reference sequence). This CDR3 is 13 amino acids long. The CDR3: CATHQGLNTEAFF. The CDR3 bases are TGTGCCACGCATCAGGGGTTGAACACTGAAGCTTTCTTT.

The rearrangement links TRBV9 to TRBJ2-3; 7 bases are a match to TRBD2. V lost 0 bases, J lost 1 base, and 2 bases stayed unmatched. CDR1 and CDR2 (germline): SGDLS, YYNGEE. This CDR3 spans 15 amino acids. Here the CDR3 DNA reads TGTGCCAGCAGCGTAGGGAGCGGGGGCACAGATACGCAGTATTTT. The encoded protein is CASSVGSGGTDTQYF. Complete variable domain (other parts from reference TRBV9 and TRBJ2-3): DSGVTQTPKHLITATGQRVTLRCSPRSGDLSVYWYQQSLDQGLQFLIQYYNGEERAKGNILERFSAQQFPDLHSELNLSSLELGDSALYFCASSVGSGGTDTQYFGPGTRLTVL.

J is TRBJ1-6 and V is TRBV7-2; D perhaps matches TRBD1 (6 bases). The CDR3 runs to 16 residues. V was shortened by 2 bases and J by 8 bases, with 16 bases between the two germline ends. Germline CDR1 is SGHTA and CDR2 is FQGNSA. The CDR3 DNA reads as TGTGCCAGCAGCTTAAACCCCGGCAGGGGACATTCACCCCTCCACTTT. The encoded protein is CASSLNPGRGHSPLHF.

This chain uses TRBV19 with TRBJ2-7; D is unresolved. Germline CDR1 reads LNHDA; CDR2 reads SQIVND (reference sequence). Trimming took off 5 bases at V and 0 bases at J, with 8 bases between the two ends. The CDR3 consists of 13 residues. CDR3 amino acids: CASSVRASYEQYF. The DNA of the CDR3 is TGTGCCAGTAGTGTTAGGGCCTCCTACGAGCAGTACTTC.

The rearrangement joins TRBV29-1 to TRBJ1-5, with D possibly matching TRBD1 (6 bases). V shed 6 bases and J shed 4 bases, with 16 bases lying between them. This CDR3 contains 14 residues. CDR1 and CDR2 from the germline V gene are SQVTM and ANQGSEA. In nucleotides, the CDR3 is TGCAGCGTCCTCGAACAGGGAGGTAATCAGCCCCAGCATTTT. This gives the protein CSVLEQGGNQPQHF.

The J gene is TRBJ2-7, the V gene TRBV7-2; 9 bases are shared with TRBD1. The trim removed 6 bases at V and 4 bases at J, leaving 7 bases unmatched. The CDR3 length is 14 residues. CDR1 is SGHTA, CDR2 FQGNSA, per germline. The CDR3 region has the DNA TGTGCCAGCAGGCTTGACAGGGGGGATTACGAGCAGTACTTC. Protein sequence: CASRLDRGDYEQYF.

The V call is TRBV5-1, the J call TRBJ2-6; D gene unclear. Deletions cut 0 bases from V and 0 bases from J, with 10 bases between. The CDR3 length is 17 residues. The germline V gene has CDR1 SGHRS and CDR2 YFSETQ. CDR3 in DNA: TGCGCCAGCAGCTTGGCCGCAGGAAGCTCTGGGGCCAACGTCCTGACTTTC. It is translated as CASSLAAGSSGANVLTF. Drawing the rest from reference TRBV5-1 and TRBJ2-6, the complete variable domain is KAGVTQTPRYLIKTRGQQVTLSCSPISGHRSVSWYQQTPGQGLQFLFEYFSETQRNKGNFPGRFSGRQFSNSRSEMNVSTLELGDSALYLCASSLAAGSSGANVLTFGAGSRLTVL.